This TCR beta chain stems from a study of shared T cell receptors in the human thymus (dated by TCRdb to the early 2020s). Turning to the overall study: The study examined how the human thymus generates shared, self-reactive T-cell receptor alpha chains.

Library preparation was by the immunoSEQ multiplex PCR assay. As stored in TCRdb, this immuneACCESS dataset retains in-frame rearrangements with V and J assigned. A fraction of the clones does not appear; measured against another copy, unresolved V genes explain less than half of the discrepancy, and the remainder lacks a known reason. In all, the sample holds about 660,000 clones, and over 75% of those were seen once. The ten biggest clones cover over 0.008% of the sample. Turning to this clone: Its antigen is unknown. No clone much larger than this one lies a single base away; base qualities are absent.

From a lookup of the germline V gene, CDR1 and CDR2 are SNHLY and FYNNEI. Spanning cysteine to phenylalanine, the CDR3 consists of 17 amino acids. Of all the DNA, just the CDR3 is kept, 51 bases in frame from base 1. The V end gives up 6 bases and the J end 0 bases, leaving 11 bases in the junction not matched to a gene. This sample was also put to use in a study of human thymus T cells. Drawing on the second study: The donors were immunologically healthy infants in Finland who had open corrective cardiac surgery for congenital heart defects. The thymus tissue came from surgical resects taken out during corrective cardiac surgery. Usage of V and J gene segments appeared to be biased in both the thymic and the peripheral blood repertoires. According to the related research, thymic TCR repertoires were highly overlapping among unrelated individuals. The study described the TCR alpha and beta repertoires in eight or nine infant thymus samples and a few matching peripheral blood samples. Donor ages ranged from about 6 to 250 days, and the cohort comprised about 6 male and a couple of female infants. Thymocytes were mechanically released from the tissue and were stored as pellets of roughly 9-31 million cells at -70 degrees C. Genomic DNA was extracted from frozen cell pellets with a QIAsymphony instrument. The immunoSEQ multiplex PCR assay was used to amplify the TCRB and TCRAD loci from a standardized quantity of quality-controlled genomic DNA. Amplicons spanned the V(D)J region at a length sufficient to cover the CDR3 and identify V and J genes. The commercial immunoSEQ service was used to sequence amplicons on an Illumina platform. Corrections for primer bias and sequencing errors followed previously described methods, while TCRAD and TCRB definitions were based on the IMGT database. The repertoires were analysed using immunoSEQ Analyzer 3.0 and VDJTools for basic statistics, V/J segment usage, diversity estimates, rarefaction and pairwise overlap. Diversity was estimated with Chao1, ChaoE, Efron-Thisted, Shannon and inverse Simpson indices, and also on datasets down-sampled to the smallest sample. Repertoire overlap used strict matching of CDR3 nucleotide sequence, V gene and J gene, with Jaccard-based multidimensional scaling clustering. On average, thymus samples gave 800,000 or so unique TCRB clonotypes, whereas blood samples gave about 92,000.

The sample was thymocytes. The chain couples TRBV2 to TRBJ1-2, and 9 junction bases match TRBD1. The sequence came from a boy younger than two with a congenital heart defect. Donor details come from another sample of the same person, matched by shared clones. The CDR3 in this case is CASRVPGQGGSNYGYTF. The nucleotide sequence reads TGTGCCAGCAGGGTCCCGGGACAGGGTGGGTCTAACTATGGCTACACCTTC.